This T cell receptor beta chain derives from a study of blood T cell repertoires in COVID-19. Germline CDR1 and CDR2: SGHRS and YFSETQ. The CDR3 runs to 15 residues. Between the trimmed V and J ends, which lost 4 bases and 8 bases, there was a span of 18 bases. With respect to this clone: Different DNA sequences within this sample yield the same CDR3.

Measured with immunoSEQ multiplex PCR; TCRdb has only the in-frame clones, and not every one. The sample includes fewer than 300,000 clones, 81% of them seen just once. The source of this sequence is a woman aged 60-75 years with active or convalescent COVID-19. J is TRBJ2-2 and V is TRBV5-1; weak D call: TRBD2 (6 bases). The sequenced sample consisted of peripheral blood. The CDR3 sequence: CASSAIGLAGGELFF. For the CDR3, the DNA is TGCGCCAGCAGCGCTATCGGACTCGCGGGGGGGGAGCTGTTTTTT.